This is a list of T cell receptor beta chains from one sample in a study of cytomegalovirus exposure and HLA in healthy donors. Only in-frame clones appear in the TCRdb table, and some are missing; sequencing was by immunoSEQ multiplex PCR. The table has some 150,000 clones, about 80% seen once; the top ten hold under 6%. Material: PBMCs. Receptor source: a man aged 25 to 45 in good health and CMV-seronegative. CDR3s include the opening cysteine and the closing phenylalanine or tryptophan. D genes are given only for firm matches. The size entry is marked missing in some rows and otherwise reads once, few, many or a size class.

TRBD1	TRBV9	TRBJ1-2	-	TGTGCCAGCAGCGTAGAAGGAGGGGGCGGCTACACCTTC	CASSVEGGGGYTF
-	TRBV28	TRBJ1-4	-	TGTGCCAGCAGTTTGGAACAGGATAATGAAAAACTGTTTTTT	CASSLEQDNEKLFF
TRBD1	TRBV19	TRBJ2-7	-	TGTGCCAGTAGTATAGATCTAGAGGACAGGGCCTACGAGCAGTACTTC	CASSIDLEDRAYEQYF
TRBD2	TRBV15	TRBJ2-7	-	TGTGCCACCAGCAGAGAGTCGGGACTAGCGGGAGGTCAAGTAGGGTACGAGCAGTACTTC	CATSRESGLAGGQVGYEQYF
-	TRBV30	TRBJ2-1	-	TGTGCCTGGAAAGGGCCTAGCCAGGCCTACAATGAGCAGTTCTTC	CAWKGPSQAYNEQFF
-	TRBV7-9	TRBJ2-1	-	TGTTCCAGCAGCACTTTGGACAGCTCCTACAATGAGCAGTTCTTC	CSSSTLDSSYNEQFF
-	TRBV6-1	TRBJ1-5	-	TGTGCCAGCAGTTCTCGGGACATTTACAATCAGCCCCAGCATTTT	CASSSRDIYNQPQHF
TRBD1	TRBV7-9	TRBJ1-1	-	TGTGCCAGCAGACCTCGGTACCGGGACAGGGGGTCCACTGAAGCTTTCTTT	CASRPRYRDRGSTEAFF
TRBD2	TRBV5-4	TRBJ2-3	-	TGTGCCAGCACCGGAGGGAGCGGGAGGGCGAACACAGATACGCAGTATTTT	CASTGGSGRANTDTQYF
TRBD2	TRBV7-3	TRBJ2-5	-	TGTGCCAGCAGCTTAGGACTAGCTGGGCAAGAGACCCAGTACTTC	CASSLGLAGQETQYF
-	TRBV6-5	TRBJ2-5	few	TGTGCCAGCAGTTTGGGGGGGCTCCAAGAGACCCAGTACTTC	CASSLGGLQETQYF
TRBD2	TRBV7-3	TRBJ2-1	-	TGTGCCAGCAGCCTCGGACTAGCGGGCGAGCAGTTCTTC	CASSLGLAGEQFF
-	TRBV5-4	TRBJ1-1	-	TGTGCCAGCAGCCTATGGACAGTGAACACTGAAGCTTTCTTT	CASSLWTVNTEAFF
-	TRBV5-1	TRBJ1-3	-	TGCGCCAGCAGCTTAAAAACACAGGGACGGGGCTCTGGAAACACCATATATTTT	CASSLKTQGRGSGNTIYF
TRBD2	TRBV5-1	TRBJ2-1	-	TGCGCCAGCAGCTTGGCCGGGGCGGGAGCCTACAATGAGCAGTTCTTC	CASSLAGAGAYNEQFF
TRBD1	TRBV19	TRBJ1-5	-	TGTGCCAGTAGTACCTACCAGGGGGACATTGATCAGCCCCAGCATTTT	CASSTYQGDIDQPQHF
-	TRBV2	TRBJ2-7	-	TGTGCCAGCGAGTCTCTATGGTTTGCAGGCTCCTACGAGCAGTACTTC	CASESLWFAGSYEQYF
TRBD2	TRBV28	TRBJ2-1	once	TGTGCCACCCGTTCGGGGGGGGAATGGGGCAATGAGCAGTTCTTC	CATRSGGEWGNEQFF
TRBD1	TRBV27	TRBJ2-3	-	TGTGCCAGCAGTGTGGGACAGGACACAGATACGCAGTATTTT	CASSVGQDTDTQYF
-	TRBV10-3	TRBJ2-3	-	TGTGCCATCAGTGATGTATCCGGGACACCAGGGCAGTATTTT	CAISDVSGTPGQYF
TRBD2	TRBV29-1	TRBJ2-1	-	TGCAGCGTTGAACCTGGGACTAGCGGGAGAAATGAGCAGTTCTTC	CSVEPGTSGRNEQFF
TRBD1	TRBV4-3	TRBJ2-7	-	TGCGCCAGCAGCCAAGACCAGACAGGGTACGAGCAGTACTTC	CASSQDQTGYEQYF
TRBD2	TRBV7-7	TRBJ2-1	-	TGTGCCAGCAGTCAAGCGGGAGGGTCCTACAATGAGCAGTTCTTC	CASSQAGGSYNEQFF
-	TRBV9	TRBJ2-3	-	TGTGCCAGCAGCCCCTCTCGCACAGATACGCAGTATTTT	CASSPSRTDTQYF
-	TRBV7-2	TRBJ1-2	once	TGTGCCAGCAGCGACGGGTTCCGAGTGGGCTACACCTTC	CASSDGFRVGYTF
TRBD2	TRBV28	TRBJ2-7	few	TGTGCCAGCAGTTTTACTAGCGGCGTCTCCTACGAGCAGTACTTC	CASSFTSGVSYEQYF
-	TRBV4-2	TRBJ2-7	-	TGTGCCAGCAGCCAACGTCCCCGGACAGTTCTCGGCGAGCAGTACTTC	CASSQRPRTVLGEQYF
TRBD1	TRBV6-5	TRBJ1-6	few	TGTGCCAGCAGTTACGGACAGGGGGCGCGTTCACCCCTCCACTTT	CASSYGQGARSPLHF
-	TRBV7-2	TRBJ1-2	-	TGTGCCAGCAGCTTAGCGTTGACAACAGGGAACACCTTC	CASSLALTTGNTF
-	TRBV9	TRBJ1-4	-	TGTGCCAGCAGCATCAGCGGAACTAATGAAAAACTGTTTTTT	CASSISGTNEKLFF
TRBD1	TRBV30	TRBJ1-2	-	TGTGCCTGGAGTCGCCGCGGGACAGGGGGCTATGGCTACACCTTC	CAWSRRGTGGYGYTF
TRBD1	TRBV9	TRBJ1-2	-	TGTGCCAGCAGCCCTCGGACAGGGGCCTATGGCTACACCTTC	CASSPRTGAYGYTF
-	TRBV4-1	TRBJ1-1	-	TGCGCCAGCAGCCAAGATGACCGATTCGGGGGCACTGAAGCTTTCTTT	CASSQDDRFGGTEAFF
-	TRBV27	TRBJ2-1	few	TGTGCCAGCAGTTCCCCCAGGGGTCGGTTCGAGCAGTTCTTC	CASSSPRGRFEQFF
TRBD2	TRBV6-1	TRBJ2-3	-	TGTGCCAGCAGTGACTTAGCGGGAGGGGGGGATACGCAGTATTTT	CASSDLAGGGDTQYF
-	TRBV11-2	TRBJ1-5	few	TGTGCCAGCAGCTTAGGGGCCCCAAATCAGCCCCAGCATTTT	CASSLGAPNQPQHF
-	TRBV4-2	TRBJ2-3	-	TGTGCCAGCAGCTCCGTCGGTGAAGATACGCAGTATTTT	CASSSVGEDTQYF
-	TRBV7-2	TRBJ2-5	-	TGTGCCAGCAGCTTAGAGCTAGCGGGGACAGGGGAACAAGAGACCCAGTACTTC	CASSLELAGTGEQETQYF
TRBD1	TRBV27	TRBJ1-2	-	TGTGCCAGCAGTTTAAGACGGACAGGGCCGGATGATGGCTACACCTTC	CASSLRRTGPDDGYTF
-	TRBV7-9	TRBJ1-2	-	TGTTCCAGCAGCTTTAAGGAGGGCTACACCTTC	CSSSFKEGYTF
TRBD1	TRBV6-1	TRBJ1-2	-	TGTGCCAGCAGTGAATGGGGGACAGAGATTTATGGCTACACCTTC	CASSEWGTEIYGYTF
-	TRBV7-9	TRBJ1-4	-	TGTGCCAGCAGTTTACCCCAGGGAGGGGGTAATGAAAAACTGTTTTTT	CASSLPQGGGNEKLFF
-	TRBV28	TRBJ2-1	once	TGTGCCAGCACTCTTCGACTAGTCCAAGATGAGCAGTTCTTC	CASTLRLVQDEQFF
TRBD2	TRBV5-1	TRBJ2-1	-	TGCGCCAGCAGCTCACTACTAGCGGGAGCGATGGATGAGCAGTTCTTC	CASSSLLAGAMDEQFF
TRBD2	TRBV15	TRBJ2-2	few	TGTGCCACCAGCAGAGGTTTGGTTGGCGGGAGTCCGGGCACCGGGGAGCTGTTTTTT	CATSRGLVGGSPGTGELFF
TRBD1	TRBV28	TRBJ2-2	-	TGTGCCAGCAGTAGGACAGGGGCGGCCACCGGGGAGCTGTTTTTT	CASSRTGAATGELFF
-	TRBV27	TRBJ2-7	-	TGTGCCAGCACCAAGAGTGGGGGGGCTTCCTACGAGCAGTACTTC	CASTKSGGASYEQYF
-	TRBV5-1	TRBJ1-6	once	TGCGCCAGCAGCCGAGACGGGAGAGGGTCACCCCTCCACTTT	CASSRDGRGSPLHF
-	TRBV18	TRBJ2-1	-	TGTGCCAGCTCCACCAGCTCCTACAATGAGCAGTTCTTC	CASSTSSYNEQFF
-	TRBV5-1	TRBJ2-7	-	TGCGCCAGCAGCTTTCCCCGGGGGGCGCCTTCCTACGAGCAGTACTTC	CASSFPRGAPSYEQYF
TRBD1	TRBV7-6	TRBJ2-1	once	TGTGCCAGCAGCTCTCGGGACAGTAACAATGAGCAGTTCTTC	CASSSRDSNNEQFF
TRBD1	TRBV9	TRBJ2-2	-	TGTGCCAGCAGCGTTAACCGGGACAGGGGGTTAAGCGGGGAGCTGTTTTTT	CASSVNRDRGLSGELFF
TRBD2	TRBV30	TRBJ2-2	-	TGTGCCTGGAGTTCCCCTGAGGGACTAGCGGGAGTAAGTGAGGACGGGGAGCTGTTTTTT	CAWSSPEGLAGVSEDGELFF
TRBD2	TRBV28	TRBJ2-3	few	TGTGCCAGCAGTTTATTAGCGGGAAACACAGATACGCAGTATTTT	CASSLLAGNTDTQYF
TRBD1	TRBV19	TRBJ2-2	few	TGTGCCAGTAAATGGGGGACAGGGGTGACCGGGGAGCTGTTTTTT	CASKWGTGVTGELFF
-	TRBV6-5	TRBJ1-1	-	TGTGCCAGCGCCAGGGGCTCTGAAGCTTTCTTT	CASARGSEAFF
TRBD2	TRBV30	TRBJ2-7	-	TGTGCCTGGAGTGTACTAGCGGGAGCTTACGAGCAGTACTTC	CAWSVLAGAYEQYF
TRBD1	TRBV7-9	TRBJ1-4	-	TGTGCCAGCAACGGACAGGGGGTCGAAATGGGAGATGAAAAACTGTTTTTT	CASNGQGVEMGDEKLFF
-	TRBV11-3	TRBJ1-1	-	TGTGCCAGCAGCGCCAGCCCAGGGGTCGGCACTGAAGCTTTCTTT	CASSASPGVGTEAFF
TRBD1	TRBV29-1	TRBJ1-2	-	TGCAGCGTTGAAGTTGACAGGGCTTCTAACTATGGCTACACCTTC	CSVEVDRASNYGYTF